One T cell receptor beta chain is described in this entry. The antigen is undetermined. The data were obtained in a study of early T cells in non-severe SARS-CoV-2 infection. Across the whole study: The authors sequenced bulk RNA from unsorted whole blood, leaving chains unpaired. General study results and limits: A preference for anti-spike CD8 responses marked VDJdb matching, which missed private and CD4 specificities.

V lost 4 bases and J lost 6; bases outside the gene matches: 3. This CDR3 has 13 residues. Per the germline V gene, CDR1 is ENHRY and CDR2 is SYGVKD. TCRdb fed the 5' RACE reads into MiXCR, producing one record per CDR3 protein. The sample comprises tens of thousands of distinct CDR3 sequences, 7.5% to 9% of which are singletons, and around 15% rests with the top ten. The material sequenced was whole blood, taken at baseline. J is TRBJ2-5 and V is TRBV10-3; 9 bases are a match to TRBD1. This TCR came from an adult who was a healthcare worker with PCR-confirmed SARS-CoV-2 infection or an uninfected control (not recorded which). The CDR3 sequence: CAISGDREQTQYF. As DNA, the CDR3 is TGTGCCATCAGTGGGGACAGGGAACAGACCCAGTACTTC.